Sequencing of this TCR beta chain was carried out in a study of CXCR3-negative and CXCR3-positive naive CD8 T cells. Study observations and caveats: Compared with CXCR3-negative naive cells, CXCR3-positive naive cells showed more hydrophobic TRB CDR3s.

CDR3 length: 14 amino acids. Germline V gives CDR1 MNHNY, CDR2 SVGAGI (reference sequence). UMI-labeled TRB cDNA libraries were prepared by 5' RACE. TCRdb re-called the 5' RACE reads and shows each CDR3 protein once, DNA omitted. The listing contains around 95,000 distinct CDR3 sequences. Points on this clonotype: Its antigen remains unidentified.

Sequencing used naive CXCR3+ CD8+ T cells from blood. This sample's subset: CD45RO-CCR7+CD27+CD95- naive CD8+ T cells expressing CXCR3 (TNR3+). The clonotype originates from a human donor in good health. Some clones in this sample may be carry-over from other donors' samples. The J gene is TRBJ2-2, the V gene TRBV6-6; the TRBD2 assignment by TCRdb is unverifiable without DNA. The CDR3 protein is CATPLSGGNGELFF.